This T cell receptor beta chain is from a study of early T cells in non-severe SARS-CoV-2 infection. Overall study: Chains from this unsorted whole-blood bulk RNA could not be paired. Study-level findings and limits: Matching with VDJdb favored anti-spike CD8 responses (missing private and CD4 specificities).

The TCR library protocol was used to attach unique molecular identifiers. These identifiers were attached to individual cDNA molecules. Each CDR3 protein gets one entry after TCRdb re-called the 5' RACE reads with MiXCR. This table has 80,000 or so distinct CDR3 sequences, 9.5% to 15% appearing once. On this clonotype: Its cognate antigen is unknown.

The CDR3 is 12 amino acids. Germline lookup yields CDR1 DFQATT and CDR2 SNEGSKA (reference sequence). V was clipped by 2 bases and J by 7 bases; unmatched bases: 3. This sequence was found in an adult who was a healthcare worker with PCR-confirmed SARS-CoV-2 infection or an uninfected control (not recorded which). The sample comprised whole blood. This chain connects TRBV20-1 to TRBJ1-2; TRBD1 matches 8 bases. The CDR3 DNA is TGCAGTGCTAGAACCCAGGGGGCTGGCTACACCTTC. Translating gives CSARTQGAGYTF.